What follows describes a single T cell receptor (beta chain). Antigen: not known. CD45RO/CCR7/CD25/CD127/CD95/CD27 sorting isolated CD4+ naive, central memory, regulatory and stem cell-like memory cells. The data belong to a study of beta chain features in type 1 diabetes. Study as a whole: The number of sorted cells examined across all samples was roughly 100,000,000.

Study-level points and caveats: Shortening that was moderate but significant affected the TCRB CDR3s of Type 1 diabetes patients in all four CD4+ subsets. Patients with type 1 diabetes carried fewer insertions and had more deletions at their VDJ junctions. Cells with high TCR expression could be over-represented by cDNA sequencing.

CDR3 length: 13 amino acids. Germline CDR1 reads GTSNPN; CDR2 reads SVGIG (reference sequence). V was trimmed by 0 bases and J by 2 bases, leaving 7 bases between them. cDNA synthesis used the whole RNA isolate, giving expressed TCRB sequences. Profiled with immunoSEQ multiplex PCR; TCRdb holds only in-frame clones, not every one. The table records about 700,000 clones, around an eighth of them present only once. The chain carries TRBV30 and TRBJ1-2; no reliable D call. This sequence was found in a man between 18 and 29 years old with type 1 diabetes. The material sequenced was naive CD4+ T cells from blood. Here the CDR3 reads CAWSVKYNYGYTF. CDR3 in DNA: TGTGCCTGGAGTGTAAAGTACAACTATGGCTACACCTTC.